The next 21 T cell receptor beta chains were all read from a single sample in a study of blood T cell repertoires in COVID-19. Assay used: immunoSEQ multiplex PCR; TCRdb lists only in-frame clones, some missing. The profile shows roughly 260,000 clones, about 88% of them singletons. Specimen: peripheral blood. These receptors were collected from a woman aged 25 to 45 with COVID-19, enrolled during active disease.

This chain links TRBV7-6 with TRBJ2-7; possibly TRBD2 for D (5 bases). V shed 0 bases and J shed 7 bases, with 10 bases lying between them. Germline values: CDR1 SGHVS, CDR2 FNYEAQ. The CDR3 has 13 amino acids. CDR3 in DNA: TGTGCCAGCAGCTTAGCGGGAGCCAAGGAGCAGTACTTC. Its translation is CASSLAGAKEQYF.

V and J are TRBV3-1 (or the pseudogene TRBV3-2) and TRBJ2-3; D gene uncertain. The germline V gene encodes CDR1 LGHDT and CDR2 YNNKEL (reference sequence). The CDR3 consists of 13 residues. V dropped 4 bases and J dropped 11 bases, with 16 bases sitting between them. DNA of the CDR3: TGTGCCAGCAGCCGAACTGGGCTAATAATGCAGTATTTT. Its protein product is CASSRTGLIMQYF.

The chain carries TRBV18 and TRBJ1-2; no firm D call. The germline CDR1 and CDR2 sequences are KGHSH and LQKENI. This CDR3 has 12 amino acids. Between the trimmed V and J ends, which lost 2 bases and 6 bases, there was a span of 7 bases. The DNA of the CDR3 is TGTGCCAGCTCACCAGAGAGGGATGGCTACACCTTC. Protein sequence: CASSPERDGYTF. Looking up the rest from reference TRBV18 and TRBJ1-2 gives the full variable domain: NAGVMQNPRHLVRRRGQEARLRCSPMKGHSHVYWYRQLPEEGLKFMVYLQKENIIDESGMPKERFSAEFPKEGPSILRIQQVVRGDSAAYFCASSPERDGYTFGSGTRLTVV.

This chain uses TRBV9 with TRBJ2-5; 7 positions agree with TRBD2. CDR3 length: 15 amino acids. Per the germline V gene, CDR1 is SGDLS and CDR2 is YYNGEE. The trim removed 0 bases at V and 4 bases at J, leaving 6 bases unmatched. The CDR3 DNA reads TGTGCCAGCAGCGTAGCCGCGGGCGGGAGAGAGACCCAGTACTTC. Protein sequence: CASSVAAGGRETQYF.

The chain employs TRBV6-2 or TRBV6-3 and TRBJ2-1; 8 positions match TRBD1. The CDR3 runs to 15 residues. Germline loops: CDR1 MNHEY, CDR2 SVGEGT. Trimming took 5 bases from V and 6 from J; bases not matched to a gene: 9. As DNA, the CDR3 is TGTGCCAGCAGTCTGCCGGGACAGGCCTTCAATGAGCAGTTCTTC. Its translation is CASSLPGQAFNEQFF.

The chain employs TRBV4-3 and TRBJ1-3; 7 bases map to TRBD1. V lost 1 base to trimming and J lost 3 bases; unmatched junction nucleotides: 6. The CDR3 extends over 16 amino acids. Per the germline V gene, CDR1 is LGHNA and CDR2 is YSLEER. The chain's CDR3 is CASSQGRGGFGNTIYF. The CDR3, as DNA: TGCGCCAGCAGCCAAGGAAGAGGGGGCTTTGGAAACACCATATATTTT.

The genes are TRBV7-9 and TRBJ2-2; 7 positions match TRBD1. The CDR3 totals 15 residues. After removal of 5 bases from V and 6 bases from J, the junction contained 9 bases not matched to a gene. Germline V gives CDR1 SEHNR, CDR2 FQNEAQ (reference sequence). The DNA of the CDR3 is TGTGCCAGCAGCCCCCGGCCAGGGGGTTCCGGGGAGCTGTTTTTT. It is translated as CASSPRPGGSGELFF.

This clone was observed a single time. The chain joins TRBV29-1 to TRBJ2-1; 7 nucleotides line up with TRBD2. This CDR3 has 12 amino acids. V gave up 7 bases and J gave up 6 bases; unmatched junction bases: 6. Germline V gene lookup returns CDR1 SQVTM and CDR2 ANQGSEA. The CDR3 reads CSAGGSGNEQFF. In DNA, the CDR3 is TGCAGCGCCGGGGGGTCCGGCAATGAGCAGTTCTTC.

This clone was seen only once. The chain carries TRBV7-2 and TRBJ2-4, with D tentatively TRBD2 (5 bases). Germline lookup yields CDR1 SGHTA and CDR2 FQGNSA. CDR3 size: 18 residues. Trimming pared 5 bases from V and 0 bases from J, leaving 20 bases between. The CDR3 nucleotides are TGTGCCAGCAGCCCAGTCGGGAATTTCTTACAAGCCAAAAACATTCAGTACTTC. As protein: CASSPVGNFLQAKNIQYF.

V is TRBV27 and J is TRBJ1-3, with 12 bases aligning to TRBD1. The CDR3 has 17 amino acids. The germline CDR1 and CDR2 sequences are MNHEY and SMNVEV (reference sequence). J was trimmed by 4 bases and V by 5 bases; bases with no gene match: 9. The CDR3 bases are TGTGCCAGCAGTCCCCGCGGGACAGGGGGCGACGGAAACACCATATATTTT. Translating gives CASSPRGTGGDGNTIYF.

J is TRBJ1-1 and V is TRBV25-1; TRBD1 matches at 8 bases. This CDR3 contains 12 residues. Germline CDR1 is MGHDK and CDR2 is SYGVNS. V lost 6 bases to trimming and J lost 8 bases; unmatched junction nucleotides: 5. The CDR3 sequence is CASRVDRGEAFF. Written as DNA, the CDR3 is TGTGCCAGCAGGGTCGACAGGGGCGAAGCTTTCTTT. Using reference TRBV25-1 and TRBJ1-1 for the parts outside the CDR3, the full variable domain is EADIYQTPRYLVIGTGKKITLECSQTMGHDKMYWYQQDPGMELHLIHYSYGVNSTEKGDLSSESTVSRIRTEHFPLTLESARPSHTSQYLCASRVDRGEAFFGQGTRLTVV.

The chain employs TRBV6-5 and TRBJ2-3; 7 nucleotides agree with TRBD2. The CDR3 runs 16 residues. Germline trimming cut 0 bases from V and 3 bases from J; bases unmatched to any gene: 6. The V gene's germline CDR1 is MNHEY and CDR2 SVGAGI. DNA for the CDR3: TGTGCCAGCAGTTACTCCCCCGGTAGCGGGACAGATACGCAGTATTTT. Amino acid sequence: CASSYSPGSGTDTQYF.

The J gene is TRBJ2-7, the V gene TRBV5-5, with D maybe TRBD2 (5 bases). The germline V and J ends were trimmed by 7 bases and 0 bases, with 11 bases remaining between them. The CDR3 loop spans 13 amino acids. CDR1 and CDR2 from the germline V gene are SGHKS and YYEKEE (reference sequence). CDR3 region: CASGGQVSYEQYF. The CDR3 nucleotides read TGTGCCAGCGGCGGGCAGGTCTCCTACGAGCAGTACTTC.

The gene calls are TRBV29-1 and TRBJ1-2, with 8 bases lining up with TRBD1. The CDR3 has 16 amino acids. Losses at the gene ends were 4 bases for V and 5 bases for J; bases not matched to a gene: 15. Germline V gene data show CDR1 as SQVTM and CDR2 as ANQGSEA. The DNA for the CDR3 is TGCAGCGTTGTCCGGACAGGGTCGAGGGGAAGGTATGGCTACACCTTC. It translates to CSVVRTGSRGRYGYTF.

The V gene is TRBV6-1, the J gene TRBJ2-1, with D perhaps TRBD2 (5 bases). Trimming shortened V by 1 base and J by 6 bases, and 16 bases separated the two germline ends. CDR1 is MNHNS and CDR2 is SASEGT in the germline V gene. The length of the CDR3 is 16 residues. Here the CDR3 DNA reads TGTGCCAGCAGTGAAGATAGGATCGGGGTCCCCAATGAGCAGTTCTTC. This encodes CASSEDRIGVPNEQFF.

The chain links TRBV19 to TRBJ1-2; D gene ambiguous. Trimming cost V 4 bases and J 2 bases, with 8 bases left between them. Germline CDR1 reads LNHDA; CDR2 reads SQIVND (reference sequence). The CDR3 extends over 13 amino acids. The CDR3: CASSKQMNYGYTF. The DNA for the CDR3 is TGTGCCAGTAGTAAACAGATGAACTATGGCTACACCTTC.

V usage is TRBV10-2 and J usage is TRBJ2-7, with unresolved D. Germline V gene data show CDR1 as WSHSY and CDR2 as SAAADI. V was trimmed by 3 bases and J by 2 bases, leaving 5 bases between them. The CDR3 runs 12 residues. The CDR3 nucleotides are TGCGCCAGCAGTGAAACTACCTACGAGCAGTACTTC. Its translation: CASSETTYEQYF.

The chain joins TRBV28 to TRBJ1-2; D gene ambiguous. Germline CDR1 reads MDHEN; CDR2 reads SYDVKM. Trimming pared 4 bases from V and 4 bases from J, leaving 7 bases between. The CDR3 contains 12 residues. The CDR3 region is CASSSGSYGYTF. For the CDR3, the DNA is TGTGCCAGCAGTTCCGGGAGCTATGGCTACACCTTC.

This chain joins TRBV7-2 and TRBJ1-2; D is perhaps TRBD1 (6 bases). CDR1 is SGHTA, CDR2 FQGNSA, per germline. V lost 4 bases to trimming and J lost 4 bases, with 10 bases between them. CDR3 length: 13 residues. The CDR3 DNA follows: TGTGCCAGCAGCTCTCAGGGGTCCTATGGCTACACCTTC. Amino acids: CASSSQGSYGYTF.

The chain combines TRBV4-1 with TRBJ2-7, with 7 bases that match TRBD1. The CDR3 contains 17 residues. Germline-derived CDR1 and CDR2 are MGHRA and YSYEKL. After removal of 0 bases from V and 3 bases from J, the junction contained 11 bases not matched to a gene. The CDR3 here is CASSQDRTGLRLYEQYF. The CDR3 DNA reads as TGCGCCAGCAGCCAAGATCGGACAGGCCTTCGACTCTACGAGCAGTACTTC.

This sequence joins TRBV28 and TRBJ1-6; 10 bases agree with TRBD1. CDR1 and CDR2 (germline): MDHEN, SYDVKM. The CDR3 sequence is 14 residues long. The V gene end was trimmed by 5 bases and the J gene end by 10 bases; junction bases not matched to a gene: 5. Written as DNA, the CDR3 is TGTGCCAGCAGTCTCGACAGGGGGCTGTCACCCCTCCACTTT. It translates to CASSLDRGLSPLHF.